The 21 T cell receptor beta chains presented below share a single source sample, sequenced in a study of spatial heterogeneity in lung cancer. The time point: blood at routine non-recurrence follow-up after resection. TCRdb re-called the 5' RACE reads with MiXCR, one entry per CDR3 protein. The sample yields 7,500 to 10,000 distinct CDR3 sequences, approximately 22% seen once. Sequenced here: PBMCs, sampled at follow-up. All receptors come from a female donor with early-stage non-small cell lung cancer.

This clonotype was seen a few times. The chain recombines TRBV30 with TRBJ1-2; TRBD1 matches at 7 bases. CDR1 is GTSNPN, CDR2 SVGIG, per germline (reference sequence). The CDR3 totals 13 residues. Trimming at V came to 5 bases and at J to 4 bases, leaving 7 bases not matched to a gene. This CDR3 reads CAWGRDRPYGYTF. The DNA for the CDR3 is TGTGCCTGGGGCCGGGACAGACCCTATGGCTACACCTTC.

The table lists this clonotype with a few counts. The J gene is TRBJ2-5, the V gene TRBV5-1; weak D call: TRBD1 (6 bases). The CDR3 loop spans 15 amino acids. Trimming took 5 bases from V and 4 from J, leaving 18 bases between them. The germline V gene has CDR1 SGHRS and CDR2 YFSETQ. For the CDR3, the DNA is TGCGCCAGCAGGATTCGGCAGGGGTTGAGAGAGACCCAGTACTTC. Protein product: CASRIRQGLRETQYF.

This clonotype is medium-sized within its sample. The rearrangement links TRBV3-1 to TRBJ2-7; no reliable D call. CDR1 is LGHDT and CDR2 is YNNKEL in the germline V gene (reference sequence). V lost 1 base, J lost 0 bases, and 7 bases lay in between. The CDR3 spans 14 residues. CDR3 nucleotides: TGTGCCAGCAGCCAAGTACACGGCTCCTACGAGCAGTACTTC. This codes for CASSQVHGSYEQYF.

Concerning this clonotype: Since a much larger clone is just one base distant, this may be a read error. The V gene is TRBV4-1, the J gene TRBJ1-2, with 8 nucleotides matching TRBD1. CDR3 length: 14 amino acids. Germline values: CDR1 MGHRA, CDR2 YSYEKL. The chain's CDR3 is CASSQETGDYGHTF. The CDR3 DNA reads as TGCGCCAGCAGCCAAGAGACAGGGGATTATGGCCACACCTTC.

The V gene is TRBV30, the J gene TRBJ1-5; no clear D. Per germline, CDR1 GTSNPN and CDR2 SVGIG (reference sequence). V lost 1 base and J 2 bases, leaving 12 bases between the germline ends. This CDR3 spans 15 amino acids. CDR3 region: CAWSGGLGGNQPQHF. Here the CDR3 DNA reads TGTGCCTGGAGTGGAGGGTTGGGTGGCAATCAGCCCCAGCATTTT.

The rearrangement uses TRBV29-1 and TRBJ1-1; tentative D call: TRBD1 (6 bases). Trimming cost V 5 bases and J 5 bases, with 30 bases left between them. Per germline, CDR1 SQVTM and CDR2 ANQGSEA. This CDR3 has 18 amino acids. The CDR3 spells CSVLGAHRGRRLWTEAFF. CDR3 coding DNA: TGCAGCGTTCTCGGTGCGCATCGGGGGCGTAGGCTTTGGACTGAAGCTTTCTTT. Based on the CDR3 plus reference TRBV29-1 and TRBJ1-1, the full variable domain is SAVISQKPSRDICQRGTSLTIQCQVDSQVTMMFWYRQQPGQSLTLIATANQGSEATYESGFVIDKFPISRPNLTFSTLTVSNMSPEDSSIYLCSVLGAHRGRRLWTEAFFGQGTRLTVV.

By sample fraction, this clonotype is medium-sized (0.01 to 0.1%). J is TRBJ2-5 and V is TRBV7-9; D perhaps matches TRBD2 (5 bases). V gave up 7 bases and J gave up 2 bases, with 11 bases separating them. The CDR3 is 13 residues long. CDR1 is SEHNR, CDR2 FQNEAQ, per germline (reference sequence). CDR3 loop: CASNSRDQETQYF. CDR3 nucleotides: TGTGCCAGCAACTCCCGGGATCAAGAGACCCAGTACTTC. Full variable domain (remainder filled in from reference TRBV7-9 and TRBJ2-5): DTGVSQNPRHKITKRGQNVTFRCDPISEHNRLYWYRQTLGQGPEFLTYFQNEAQLEKSRLLSDRFSAERPKGSFSTLEIQRTEQGDSAMYLCASNSRDQETQYFGPGTRLLVL.

With respect to this clonotype: At one end, the junction sequence differs from germline, possibly due to a read error. The rearrangement uses TRBV29-1 and TRBJ2-1; the D call may be TRBD1 or TRBD2 (6 bases each). Germline CDR1 is SQVTM and CDR2 is ANQGSEA. The CDR3 runs 10 residues. CDR3 amino acids: CSVDVRGLVF. DNA for the CDR3: TGCAGCGTTGATGTCCGGGGGCTGGTCTTC.

This clonotype was observed a handful of times. The rearrangement joins TRBV10-3 to TRBJ2-2; 7 nucleotides agree with TRBD2. The CDR3 totals 15 residues. Per the germline V gene, CDR1 is ENHRY and CDR2 is SYGVKD. V lost 4 bases and J lost 3; bases outside the gene matches: 5. This CDR3 is CAISGVGGDTGELFF. CDR3 nucleotides: TGTGCCATCAGTGGCGTGGGAGGGGACACCGGGGAGCTGTTTTTT.

This clonotype is categorized as medium-sized. V and J are TRBV20-1 and TRBJ2-5; 8 nucleotides line up with TRBD2. Trimming took 6 bases from V and 1 from J; bases not matched to a gene: 10. This CDR3 spans 15 amino acids. The germline V gene encodes CDR1 DFQATT and CDR2 SNEGSKA (reference sequence). The CDR3, as DNA: TGCAGTGCCATCGGACTAGCCCCTCTCCAAGAGACCCAGTACTTC. Its protein product is CSAIGLAPLQETQYF.

The CDR3 protein is CASSFYLEGYTF. CDR3 nucleotide sequence: TGTGCCAGCAGCTTCTACCTGGAGGGCTACACCTTC. V usage is TRBV13 and J usage is TRBJ1-2; no clear D. Trimming left V 3 bases short and J 8 bases short, with 10 bases between. Germline CDR1 reads PRHDT; CDR2 reads FYEKMQ (reference sequence). This CDR3 is 12 amino acids long.

The chain recombines TRBV10-3 with TRBJ2-2; no reliable D call. This CDR3 has 13 amino acids. V lost 0 bases, J lost 4 bases, and 3 bases lay in between. The germline gives CDR1 ENHRY, CDR2 SYGVKD. The DNA of the CDR3 is TGTGCCATCAGTGAGTCGACCACCGGGGAGCTGTTTTTT. Its translation is CAISESTTGELFF.

The V gene is TRBV20-1, the J gene TRBJ2-7; 9 bases match TRBD2. The length of the CDR3 is 14 residues. V shed 1 base, J shed 4 bases, and the junction held 5 bases outside the gene matches. Germline V CDR1 and CDR2: DFQATT, SNEGSKA (reference sequence). The CDR3 reads CSARGGGAGYEQYF. CDR3 nucleotides: TGCAGTGCTAGAGGCGGGGGGGCTGGTTACGAGCAGTACTTC.

J is TRBJ1-1 and V is TRBV18; D may be TRBD1 (5 bases). The CDR3 consists of 16 residues. Trimming pared 2 bases from V and 4 bases from J, leaving 17 bases between. Germline CDR1 and CDR2: KGHSH and LQKENI. The CDR3 loop is CASSPIEISGGTEAFF. CDR3 in DNA: TGTGCCAGCTCACCAATTGAAATTAGCGGGGGCACTGAAGCTTTCTTT.

The chain has TRBV6-6 and TRBJ2-7; 14 bases are a match to TRBD2. CDR3 length: 15 residues. J gave up 8 bases and V 2 bases, and 5 bases lay outside the gene matches. Germline CDR1 MNHNY, CDR2 SVGAGI (reference sequence). The CDR3 loop is CASSYGTSGSGKQYF. In nucleotides, the CDR3 is TGTGCCAGCAGTTACGGGACTAGCGGGAGCGGGAAGCAGTACTTC.

The J gene is TRBJ1-1, the V gene TRBV29-1; a weak D match, TRBD1 (5 bases). CDR3 length: 13 amino acids. Trimming pared 7 bases from V and 1 base from J, leaving 13 bases between. Germline-derived CDR1 and CDR2 are SQVTM and ANQGSEA. DNA of the CDR3: TGCAGCGGACGGCGCGGGGGGAACACTGAAGCTTTCTTT. Translating gives CSGRRGGNTEAFF.

This clonotype was seen more than once but under ten times. The genes are TRBV28 and TRBJ2-1; tentatively, D is TRBD1 (6 bases). The CDR3 runs 15 residues. The germline CDR1 and CDR2 sequences are MDHEN and SYDVKM. V lost 6 bases, J lost 4 bases, and 16 bases lay in between. CDR3 in amino acids: CASSYTGTQYNEQFF. The CDR3, as DNA: TGTGCCAGCAGCTACACCGGGACACAGTACAATGAGCAGTTCTTC.

The V call is TRBV15, the J call TRBJ2-2, with TRBD1 identical over 8 bases. Losses at the gene ends were 4 bases for V and 3 bases for J; bases not matched to a gene: 4. This CDR3 comprises 15 residues. Germline-derived CDR1 and CDR2 are LNHNV and YYDKDF (reference sequence). The CDR3 DNA reads as TGTGCCACCAGCAAAGGACAGGGAGACACCGGGGAGCTGTTTTTT. This translates into CATSKGQGDTGELFF.

By sample fraction, this clonotype is medium-sized (0.01 to 0.1%). The J gene is TRBJ2-1, the V gene TRBV5-5; no firm D call. This CDR3 has 16 amino acids. V was trimmed by 0 bases and J by 1 base, leaving 11 bases between them. Looked up from germline, CDR1 is SGHKS and CDR2 is YYEKEE (reference sequence). The CDR3 nucleotides read TGTGCCAGCAGCTTGGGTTCTCGCAGATCCTACAATGAGCAGTTCTTC. It encodes CASSLGSRRSYNEQFF.

This clonotype was seen a handful of times. The rearrangement uses TRBV19 and TRBJ2-3, with 7 positions matching TRBD1. V shed 6 bases and J 7 bases; nucleotides not matched to a gene: 10. This CDR3 is built from 14 residues. Germline-derived CDR1 and CDR2 are LNHDA and SQIVND (reference sequence). DNA of the CDR3: TGTGCCAGTAGACAGGGGCCCGGGCCTAATACGCAGTATTTT. Protein product: CASRQGPGPNTQYF.

This clonotype came up a few times. This rearrangement joins TRBV20-1 to TRBJ1-4, with D tentatively TRBD1 (6 bases). CDR1 and CDR2 (germline): DFQATT, SNEGSKA (reference sequence). CDR3 length: 14 residues. V dropped 5 bases and J dropped 4 bases, with 14 bases sitting between them. CDR3 region: CSAPLTGSNEKLFF. In nucleotides, the CDR3 is TGCAGTGCTCCTTTAACAGGGAGTAATGAAAAACTGTTTTTT.